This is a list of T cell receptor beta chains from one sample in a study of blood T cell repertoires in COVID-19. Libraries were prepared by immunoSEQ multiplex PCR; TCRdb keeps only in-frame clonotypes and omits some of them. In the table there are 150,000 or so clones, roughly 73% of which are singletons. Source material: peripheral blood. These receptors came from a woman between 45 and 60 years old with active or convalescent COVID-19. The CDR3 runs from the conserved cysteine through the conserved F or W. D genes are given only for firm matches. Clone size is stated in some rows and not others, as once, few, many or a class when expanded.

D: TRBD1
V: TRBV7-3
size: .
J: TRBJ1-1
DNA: TGTGCCAGCAGCCTCACAGGGGAACCGGGGGCTTTCTTT
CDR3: CASSLTGEPGAFF

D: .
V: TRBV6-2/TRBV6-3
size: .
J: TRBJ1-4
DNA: TGTGCCAGCAGTTTCCAGGGAAGGTCCAATGAAAAACTGTTTTTT
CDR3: CASSFQGRSNEKLFF

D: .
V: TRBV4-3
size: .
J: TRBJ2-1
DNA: TGCGCCAGCAGCCAAGATCGGCAGGGCTCCTACAATGAGCAGTTCTTC
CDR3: CASSQDRQGSYNEQFF

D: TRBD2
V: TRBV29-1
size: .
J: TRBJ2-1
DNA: TGCAGCGTCTGGACTAGCGGGAGGCGCAATGAGCAGTTCTTC
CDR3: CSVWTSGRRNEQFF

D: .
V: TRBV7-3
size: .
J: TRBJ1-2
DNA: TGTGCCAGCAGCTTAGGGTCCCCTGGGCAGGGGCATGGCTACACCTTC
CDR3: CASSLGSPGQGHGYTF

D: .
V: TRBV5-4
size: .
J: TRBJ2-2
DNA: TGTGCCAGCAGCTTGGGGGCTGTCAACACCGGGGAGCTGTTTTTT
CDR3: CASSLGAVNTGELFF

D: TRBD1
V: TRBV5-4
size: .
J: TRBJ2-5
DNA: TGTGCCAGCAGCCCAAGGACAGGGGAGAGGTGGGAGACCCAGTACTTC
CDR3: CASSPRTGERWETQYF

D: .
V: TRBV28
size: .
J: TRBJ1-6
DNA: TGTGCCAGCACTCTGTCAGGGGAAGGGTCACCCCTCCACTTT
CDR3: CASTLSGEGSPLHF

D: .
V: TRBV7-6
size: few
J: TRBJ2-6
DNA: TGTGCCAGCAGCCCCAGGGTCTCTGGGGCCAACGTCCTGACTTTC
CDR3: CASSPRVSGANVLTF

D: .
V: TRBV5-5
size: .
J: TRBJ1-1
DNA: TGTGCCAGCAGCTTAAACAGCCGCATGAACACTGAAGCTTTCTTT
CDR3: CASSLNSRMNTEAFF

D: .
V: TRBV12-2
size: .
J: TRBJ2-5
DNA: TGTGCAAGTCGCTCGCGGACTAGGGAGGAAGAGACCCAGTACTTC
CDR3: CASRSRTREEETQYF

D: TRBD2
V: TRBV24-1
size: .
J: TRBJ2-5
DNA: TGTGCCACCAGTGATGGGGCTAGCGGGATAAAAGAGACCCAGTACTTC
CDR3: CATSDGASGIKETQYF

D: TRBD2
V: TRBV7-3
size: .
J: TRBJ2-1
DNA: TGTGCCAGCAGCTTAAGAGGACTAGCGGAAATCAATGAGCAGTTCTTC
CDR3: CASSLRGLAEINEQFF

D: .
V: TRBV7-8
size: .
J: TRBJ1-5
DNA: TGTGCCAGCAGCTTATATATTCGGGGTCTTTATAGCAATCAGCCCCAGCATTTT
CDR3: CASSLYIRGLYSNQPQHF

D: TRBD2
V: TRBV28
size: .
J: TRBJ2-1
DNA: TGTGCCAGCAGTTTAACTAGCGGGAGCTATAGTGAGCAGTTCTTC
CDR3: CASSLTSGSYSEQFF

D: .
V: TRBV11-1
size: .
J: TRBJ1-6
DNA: TGTGCCAGCAGCCGCTATACAGGGTTGGGTTCACCCCTCCACTTT
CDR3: CASSRYTGLGSPLHF

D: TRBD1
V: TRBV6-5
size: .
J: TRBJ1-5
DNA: TGTGCCAGCAGTACAGGGGGAAGTAGCAATCAGCCCCAGCATTTT
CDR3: CASSTGGSSNQPQHF

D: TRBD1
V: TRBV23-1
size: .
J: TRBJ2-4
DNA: TGCGCCAGCAGCCGGGACAGGGTAAACATTCAGTACTTC
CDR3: CASSRDRVNIQYF

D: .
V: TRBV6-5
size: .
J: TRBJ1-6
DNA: TGTGCCAGCAGGCTGACAGGCCCTAATTCACCCCTCCACTTT
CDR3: CASRLTGPNSPLHF

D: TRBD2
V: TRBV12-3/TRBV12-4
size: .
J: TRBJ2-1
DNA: TGTGCCAGCAGTTTGCCGGGACTAGCGGAAGTCTTC
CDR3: CASSLPGLAEVF

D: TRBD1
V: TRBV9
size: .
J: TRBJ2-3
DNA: TGTGCCAGCAGCCCCGGGACAGGCTTTAGCACAGATACGCAGTATTTT
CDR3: CASSPGTGFSTDTQYF

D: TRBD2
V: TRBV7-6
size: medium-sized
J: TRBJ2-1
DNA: TGTGCCAGCAGCTTGTTTGCCGACGGGACTAGCGGGAGCAATGAGCAGTTCTTC
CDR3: CASSLFADGTSGSNEQFF

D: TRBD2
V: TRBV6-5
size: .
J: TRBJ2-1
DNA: TGTGCCAGCAGGCTAGCGGGAGCGGGCAATGAGCAGTTCTTC
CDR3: CASRLAGAGNEQFF

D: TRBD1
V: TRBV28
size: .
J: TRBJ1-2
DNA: TGTGCCAGCAGGACCCGGGGACAGGGATTCTCTGGCTACACCTTC
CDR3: CASRTRGQGFSGYTF

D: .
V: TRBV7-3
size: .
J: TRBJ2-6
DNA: TGTGCCAGCCACAGCGGTTCTGGGGCCAACGTCCTGACTTTC
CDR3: CASHSGSGANVLTF

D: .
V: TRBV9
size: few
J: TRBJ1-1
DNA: TGTGCCAGCACCCCGTCCTCCGTTATGAACACTGAAGCTTTCTTT
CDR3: CASTPSSVMNTEAFF

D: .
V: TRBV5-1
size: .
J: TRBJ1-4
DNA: TGCGCCAGCAGCTTTGGAGTCCAGGAAAAACTGTTTTTT
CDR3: CASSFGVQEKLFF

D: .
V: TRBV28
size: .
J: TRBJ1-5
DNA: TGTGCCAGCAGTTTATGGAGAAGCAATCAGCCCCAGCATTTT
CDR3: CASSLWRSNQPQHF

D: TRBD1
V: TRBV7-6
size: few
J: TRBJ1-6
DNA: TGTGCCAGCAGCTTAGTTTCCACGGACAGGGGATCACCCCTCCACTTT
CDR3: CASSLVSTDRGSPLHF

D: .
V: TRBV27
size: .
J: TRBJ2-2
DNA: TGTGCCAGCAGTTTTGGGGGGAGAGGTCTCACCGGGGAGCTGTTTTTT
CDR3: CASSFGGRGLTGELFF

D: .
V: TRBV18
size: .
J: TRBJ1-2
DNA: TGTGCCAGCTCACCCCAGGAAGCTAACTATGGCTACACCTTC
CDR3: CASSPQEANYGYTF

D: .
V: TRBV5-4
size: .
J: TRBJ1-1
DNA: TGTGCCAGCAGCTCAGCCAGGCAAATGAACACTGAAGCTTTCTTT
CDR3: CASSSARQMNTEAFF

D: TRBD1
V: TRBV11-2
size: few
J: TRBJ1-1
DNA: TGTGCCAGCAGCTCTTACAGGGGCGCTGAAGCTTTCTTT
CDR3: CASSSYRGAEAFF

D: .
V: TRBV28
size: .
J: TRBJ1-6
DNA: TGTGCCAGCAGTCCTAACACAGGGTGGGGGTCACCCCTCCACTTT
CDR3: CASSPNTGWGSPLHF

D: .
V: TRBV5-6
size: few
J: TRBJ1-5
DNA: TGTGCCAGCAGCTGGGGACTTCATAGCAATCAGCCCCAGCATTTT
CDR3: CASSWGLHSNQPQHF

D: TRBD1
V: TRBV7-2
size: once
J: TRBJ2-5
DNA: TGTGCCAGCAGCCCACAGGGGGCGCCGCTGCAAGAGACCCAGTACTTC
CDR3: CASSPQGAPLQETQYF

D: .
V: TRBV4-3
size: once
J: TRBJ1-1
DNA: TGCGCCAGCAGCCAAGATCCAGGCCAGAACACTGAAGCTTTCTTT
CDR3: CASSQDPGQNTEAFF

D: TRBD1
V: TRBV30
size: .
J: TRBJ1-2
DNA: TGTGCCTGGACTGCGACAGGGGAGGCTGGCTACACCTTC
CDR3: CAWTATGEAGYTF

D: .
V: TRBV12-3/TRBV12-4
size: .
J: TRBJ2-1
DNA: TGTGCCAGCAGTTTAGCTGCCCGGCAGGTGGGGTTCTTC
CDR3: CASSLAARQVGFF

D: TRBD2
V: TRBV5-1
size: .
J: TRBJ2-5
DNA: TGCGCCAGCAGCTTGATGGCCGCGGGAGGGCCGCAGACCCAGTACTTC
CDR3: CASSLMAAGGPQTQYF

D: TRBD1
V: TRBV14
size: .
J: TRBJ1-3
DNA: TGTGCCAGCTCATGGACAGGGGTGCGAAACACCATATATTTT
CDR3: CASSWTGVRNTIYF

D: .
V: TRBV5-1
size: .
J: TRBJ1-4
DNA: TGCGCCAGCAGCTCCCTGGGGAGGGGGGAAAAACTGTTTTTT
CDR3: CASSSLGRGEKLFF

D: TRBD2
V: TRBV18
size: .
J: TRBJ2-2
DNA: TGTGCCAGCTCAACAGGGACTAGCGGGATAAACACCGGGGAGCTGTTTTTT
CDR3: CASSTGTSGINTGELFF

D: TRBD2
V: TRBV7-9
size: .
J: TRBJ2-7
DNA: TGTGCCAGCAGCCCCTGGACTAGCTACGAGCAGTACTTC
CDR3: CASSPWTSYEQYF

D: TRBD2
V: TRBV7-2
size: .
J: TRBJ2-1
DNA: TGTGCCAGCTGTATCCTAGCGGGGGAATTGGGTGAGCAGTTCTTC
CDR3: CASCILAGELGEQFF

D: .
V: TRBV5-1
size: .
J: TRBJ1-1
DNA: TGCGCCAGCAGCGACCAAGGGGGAAACACTGAAGCTTTCTTT
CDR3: CASSDQGGNTEAFF

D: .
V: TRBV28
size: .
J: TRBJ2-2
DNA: TGTGCCAGCAGTTTACCTAGTCGCGGCGCCGGGGAGCTGTTTTTT
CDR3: CASSLPSRGAGELFF

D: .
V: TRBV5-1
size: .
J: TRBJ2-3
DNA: TGCGCCAGCAGTAGGATCGACGGGACTAGCACAGATACGCAGTATTTT
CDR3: CASSRIDGTSTDTQYF